This T cell receptor beta chain was obtained from a study of blood T cell repertoires in COVID-19. Overall study: Researchers got acute and convalescent COVID-19 samples from the United States, Italy and Spain. T cells, B-cell-depleted T cells, or PBMCs supplied cDNA or gDNA.

Source study methods: Estimation of nucleated cell counts was performed using reference gene primer amplification. Generated by immunoSEQ multiplex PCR, the TCRdb table keeps only in-frame clones and is missing some. V and J calls and clone size are copied from that table; D and trimming were computed from the DNA. The table lists around 120,000 clones, about 83% of them singletons. V lost 4 bases to trimming and J lost 0 bases, with 6 bases between them. Germline loops: CDR1 LGHDT, CDR2 YNNKEL (reference sequence). There are 13 residues in the CDR3. The TCR was taken from a man in his forties or fifties with active or convalescent COVID-19. The chain joins TRBV3-1 (or the pseudogene TRBV3-2) to TRBJ2-5; no definite D call. The source material was peripheral blood. The CDR3 is CASSPDYQETQYF. The CDR3 coding sequence is TGTGCCAGCAGCCCCGACTACCAAGAGACCCAGTACTTC.